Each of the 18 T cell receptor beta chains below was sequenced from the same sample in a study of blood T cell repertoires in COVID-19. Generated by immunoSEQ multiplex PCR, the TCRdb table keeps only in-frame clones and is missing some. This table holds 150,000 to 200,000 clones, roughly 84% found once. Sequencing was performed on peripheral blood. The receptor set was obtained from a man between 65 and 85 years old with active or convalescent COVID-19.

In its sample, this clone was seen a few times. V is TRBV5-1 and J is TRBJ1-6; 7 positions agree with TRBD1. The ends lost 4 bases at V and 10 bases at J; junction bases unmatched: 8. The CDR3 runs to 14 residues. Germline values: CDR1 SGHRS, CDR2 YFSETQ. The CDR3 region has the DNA TGCGCCAGCAGCGCCGGGACAGCGTTATCACCCCTCCACTTT. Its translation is CASSAGTALSPLHF.

The CDR3 DNA sequence: TGTGCCAGCACCCGACAGGGGCGAGGGGAGACCCAGTACTTC. It is translated as CASTRQGRGETQYF. The chain employs TRBV7-2 and TRBJ2-5, with TRBD1 matching over 8 bases. The length of the CDR3 is 14 residues. V gave up 7 bases and J gave up 5 bases; unmatched junction bases: 9. Germline V CDR1 and CDR2: SGHTA, FQGNSA.

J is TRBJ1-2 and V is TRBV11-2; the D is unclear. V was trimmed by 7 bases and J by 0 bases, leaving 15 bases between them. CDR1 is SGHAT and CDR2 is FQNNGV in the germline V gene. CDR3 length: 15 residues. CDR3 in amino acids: CASTLGSEANYGYTF. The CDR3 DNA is TGTGCCAGCACCCTAGGGAGTGAAGCTAACTATGGCTACACCTTC.

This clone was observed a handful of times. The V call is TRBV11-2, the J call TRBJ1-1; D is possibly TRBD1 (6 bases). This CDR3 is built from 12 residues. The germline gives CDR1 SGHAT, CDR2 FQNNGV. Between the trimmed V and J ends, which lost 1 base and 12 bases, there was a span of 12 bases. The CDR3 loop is CASSLAIGDTFF. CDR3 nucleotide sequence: TGTGCCAGCAGCTTAGCCATCGGGGACACTTTCTTT.

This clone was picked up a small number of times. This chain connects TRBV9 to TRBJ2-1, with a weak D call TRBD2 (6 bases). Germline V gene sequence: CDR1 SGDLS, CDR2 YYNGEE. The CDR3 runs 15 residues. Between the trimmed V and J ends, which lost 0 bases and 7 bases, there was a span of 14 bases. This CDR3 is CASSVAGVAENEQFF. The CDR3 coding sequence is TGTGCCAGCAGCGTAGCTGGGGTAGCGGAAAATGAGCAGTTCTTC.

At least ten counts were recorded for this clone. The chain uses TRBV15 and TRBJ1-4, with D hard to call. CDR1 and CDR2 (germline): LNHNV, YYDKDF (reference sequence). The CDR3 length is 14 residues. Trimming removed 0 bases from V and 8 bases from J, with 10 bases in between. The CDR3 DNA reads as TGTGCCACCAGCAGAGATGGCCCCTGGGAAAAACTGTTTTTT. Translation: CATSRDGPWEKLFF.

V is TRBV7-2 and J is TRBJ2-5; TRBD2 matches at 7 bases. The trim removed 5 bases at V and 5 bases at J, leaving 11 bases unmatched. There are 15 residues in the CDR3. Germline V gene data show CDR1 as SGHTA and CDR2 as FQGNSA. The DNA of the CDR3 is TGTGCCAGCAGCCCCTATGCGGGGGACTGGGAGACCCAGTACTTC. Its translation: CASSPYAGDWETQYF.

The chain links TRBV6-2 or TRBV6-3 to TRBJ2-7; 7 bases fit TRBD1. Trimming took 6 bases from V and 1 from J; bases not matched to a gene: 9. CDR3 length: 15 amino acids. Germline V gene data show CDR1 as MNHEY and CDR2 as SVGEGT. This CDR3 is CASSHVRDRSYEQYF. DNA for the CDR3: TGTGCCAGCAGCCACGTCCGGGACAGATCCTACGAGCAGTACTTC.

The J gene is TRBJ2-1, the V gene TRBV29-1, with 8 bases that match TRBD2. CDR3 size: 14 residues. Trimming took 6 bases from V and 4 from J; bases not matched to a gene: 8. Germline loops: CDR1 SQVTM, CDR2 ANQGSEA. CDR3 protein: CSVVAGLGYNEQFF. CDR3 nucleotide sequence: TGCAGCGTGGTGGCGGGACTAGGATACAATGAGCAGTTCTTC.

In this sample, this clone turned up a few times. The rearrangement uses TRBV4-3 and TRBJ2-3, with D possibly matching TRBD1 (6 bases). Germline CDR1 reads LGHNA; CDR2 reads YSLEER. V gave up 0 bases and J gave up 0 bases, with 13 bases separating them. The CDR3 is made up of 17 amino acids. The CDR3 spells CASSQDAGASSTDTQYF. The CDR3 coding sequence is TGCGCCAGCAGCCAAGATGCAGGGGCCTCAAGCACAGATACGCAGTATTTT.

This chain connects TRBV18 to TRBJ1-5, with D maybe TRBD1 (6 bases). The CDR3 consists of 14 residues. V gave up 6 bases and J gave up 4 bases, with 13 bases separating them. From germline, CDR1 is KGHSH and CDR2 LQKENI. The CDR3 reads CASSPGQLNQPQHF. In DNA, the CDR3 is TGTGCCAGCTCGCCCGGACAGTTAAATCAGCCCCAGCATTTT.

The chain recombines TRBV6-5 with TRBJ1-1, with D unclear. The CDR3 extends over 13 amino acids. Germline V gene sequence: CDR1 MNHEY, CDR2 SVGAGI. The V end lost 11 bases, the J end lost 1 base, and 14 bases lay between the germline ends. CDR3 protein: CACKRISNTEAFF. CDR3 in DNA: TGTGCCTGTAAGAGAATTTCGAACACTGAAGCTTTCTTT.

The CDR3 loop reads CASSSPPAGVYEQYF. For the CDR3, the DNA is TGTGCCAGCAGCTCCCCTCCGGCGGGGGTATACGAGCAGTACTTC. The chain is built from TRBV7-3 and TRBJ2-7, with 7 bases fitting TRBD2. CDR1 and CDR2 (germline): SGHTA, FQGTGA. Trimming at V came to 4 bases and at J to 4 bases, leaving 10 bases not matched to a gene. This CDR3 has 15 residues.

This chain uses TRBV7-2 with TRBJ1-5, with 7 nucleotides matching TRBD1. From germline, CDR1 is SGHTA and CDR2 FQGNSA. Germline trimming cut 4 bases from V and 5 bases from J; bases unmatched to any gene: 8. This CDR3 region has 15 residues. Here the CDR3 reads CASSSRTGRHQPQHF. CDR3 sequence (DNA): TGTGCCAGCAGCTCCAGGACAGGCCGTCATCAGCCCCAGCATTTT.

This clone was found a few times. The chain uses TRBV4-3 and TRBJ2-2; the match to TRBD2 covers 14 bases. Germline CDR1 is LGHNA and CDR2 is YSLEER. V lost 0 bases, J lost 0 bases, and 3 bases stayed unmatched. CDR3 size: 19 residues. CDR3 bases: TGCGCCAGCAGCCAAGAGGTGGGACTAGCGGGAGCGAACACCGGGGAGCTGTTTTTT. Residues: CASSQEVGLAGANTGELFF.

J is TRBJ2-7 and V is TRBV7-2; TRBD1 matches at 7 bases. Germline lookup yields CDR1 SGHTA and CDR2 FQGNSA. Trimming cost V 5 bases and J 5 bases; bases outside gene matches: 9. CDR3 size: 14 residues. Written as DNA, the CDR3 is TGTGCCAGCAGCGAGCAACAGGGGAGCCACGAGCAGTACTTC. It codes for CASSEQQGSHEQYF.

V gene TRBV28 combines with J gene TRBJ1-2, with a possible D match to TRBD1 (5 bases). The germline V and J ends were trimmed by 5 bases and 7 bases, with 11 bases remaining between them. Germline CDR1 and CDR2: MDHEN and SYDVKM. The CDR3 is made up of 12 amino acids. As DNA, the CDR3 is TGTGCCAGCAGTCCACCCGGGGGTGGCTACACCTTC. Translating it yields CASSPPGGGYTF.

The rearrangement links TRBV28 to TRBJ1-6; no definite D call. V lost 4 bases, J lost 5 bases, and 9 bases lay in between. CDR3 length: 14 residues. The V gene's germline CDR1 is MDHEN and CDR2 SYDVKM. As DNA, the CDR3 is TGTGCCAGCAGTTATCGACAACATAATTCACCCCTCCACTTT. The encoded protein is CASSYRQHNSPLHF.